One sample yielded the 27 T cell receptor beta chains listed below, sequenced in a study of blood T cell repertoires in COVID-19. Produced via immunoSEQ multiplex PCR; TCRdb's table is partial and in-frame only. The sample records 94,000 or so clones, almost 90% being singletons. Sequencing was performed on peripheral blood. Every receptor here comes from a woman in her 70s with acute or convalescent COVID-19.

The rearrangement joins TRBV19 to TRBJ2-4; D might be TRBD2 (6 bases). Between the trimmed V and J ends, which lost 1 base and 8 bases, there was a span of 6 bases. From germline, CDR1 is LNHDA and CDR2 SQIVND (reference sequence). CDR3 length: 12 amino acids. The CDR3 is CASSIAGDIQYF. The CDR3 coding sequence is TGTGCCAGTAGTATAGCGGGGGACATTCAGTACTTC.

The V and J genes are TRBV28 and TRBJ2-1; D is ambiguous. The CDR3 has 15 residues. V was clipped by 0 bases and J by 1 base, with 7 bases between them. Per the germline V gene, CDR1 is MDHEN and CDR2 is SYDVKM. The CDR3 DNA sequence: TGTGCCAGCAGTTTATGGCAGACTTCCTACAATGAGCAGTTCTTC. As protein: CASSLWQTSYNEQFF.

This clone was picked up one time. V is TRBV9 and J is TRBJ2-1, with 11 nucleotides matching TRBD1. The V segment lost 7 bases and the J segment 6 bases; nucleotides outside the gene matches: 6. Germline V CDR1 and CDR2: SGDLS, YYNGEE. The CDR3 runs to 14 residues. CDR3 nucleotide sequence: TGTGCCAGCGGGAAGGACAGGGGGCGCAATGAGCAGTTCTTC. Translated, it gives CASGKDRGRNEQFF.

The V call is TRBV29-1, the J call TRBJ2-3, with 7 bases matching TRBD2. The CDR3 has 12 amino acids. In germline, CDR1 is SQVTM, CDR2 ANQGSEA. V shed 5 bases, J shed 1 base, and the junction held 0 bases outside the gene matches. CDR3 DNA sequence: TGCAGCGTTACTAGCGGCACAGATACGCAGTATTTT. Protein product: CSVTSGTDTQYF.

The chain recombines TRBV15 with TRBJ2-2; D is ambiguous. The ends were cut back, 0 bases at V and 5 bases at J, with 10 bases in the middle. The CDR3 length is 15 residues. Germline V gives CDR1 LNHNV, CDR2 YYDKDF (reference sequence). CDR3 amino acids: CATSRDRSITGELFF. In nucleotides, the CDR3 is TGTGCCACCAGCAGAGACAGGTCCATAACCGGGGAGCTGTTTTTT.

This clone was seen just once. CDR3 sequence reads: CSVGERSSGANVLTF. The CDR3 region has the DNA TGCAGCGTTGGCGAGAGGAGTTCGGGGGCCAACGTCCTGACTTTC. The chain is built from TRBV29-1 and TRBJ2-6, with D uncertain. CDR3 length equals 15 residues. The germline V gene encodes CDR1 SQVTM and CDR2 ANQGSEA. Between the trimmed V and J ends, which lost 4 bases and 4 bases, there was a span of 14 bases.

The gene calls are TRBV10-3 and TRBJ2-2; 7 positions match TRBD1. V lost 7 bases to trimming and J lost 2 bases; unmatched junction nucleotides: 7. The CDR3 length is 15 residues. CDR1 and CDR2 from the germline V gene are ENHRY and SYGVKD. The CDR3 protein is CAITVGQTNTGELFF. As DNA, the CDR3 is TGTGCCATCACGGTGGGACAGACAAACACCGGGGAGCTGTTTTTT.

J is TRBJ2-5 and V is TRBV27; D is unresolved. V shed 2 bases and J shed 5 bases, with 15 bases lying between them. CDR3 length: 15 residues. Germline loops: CDR1 MNHEY, CDR2 SMNVEV (reference sequence). The CDR3 region is CASSLNMGMRETQYF. CDR3 sequence (DNA): TGTGCCAGCAGTTTAAACATGGGTATGCGGGAGACCCAGTACTTC.

The chain carries TRBV9 and TRBJ2-7, with D tentatively TRBD1 (7 bases). The ends were cut back, 4 bases at V and 0 bases at J, with 17 bases in the middle. Germline V gene sequence: CDR1 SGDLS, CDR2 YYNGEE. The CDR3 is 16 residues long. CDR3 loop: CASSPIGGGNSYEQYF. CDR3 DNA sequence: TGTGCCAGCAGCCCCATAGGAGGGGGCAACTCCTACGAGCAGTACTTC. The full variable domain, in which reference TRBV9 and TRBJ2-7 provide the parts outside the CDR3, is DSGVTQTPKHLITATGQRVTLRCSPRSGDLSVYWYQQSLDQGLQFLIQYYNGEERAKGNILERFSAQQFPDLHSELNLSSLELGDSALYFCASSPIGGGNSYEQYFGPGTRLTVT.

This chain links TRBV18 with TRBJ2-3; 12 positions agree with TRBD2. CDR1 and CDR2 from the germline V gene are KGHSH and LQKENI. The CDR3 runs to 16 residues. Losses at the gene ends were 4 bases for V and 5 bases for J; bases not matched to a gene: 7. CDR3 DNA sequence: TGTGCCAGCTCACGGACTAGCGGGGCTTTGGGAGATACGCAGTATTTT. Translation: CASSRTSGALGDTQYF.

The genes are TRBV7-2 and TRBJ2-1; possibly TRBD1 for D (5 bases). Germline CDR1 SGHTA, CDR2 FQGNSA. Trimming removed 1 base at V and 10 bases at J, with 14 bases between. The CDR3 contains 14 residues. The CDR3 here is CASSLGSRAPEQFF. The DNA of the CDR3 is TGTGCCAGCAGCTTAGGTTCCAGGGCGCCAGAGCAGTTCTTC.

The rearrangement links TRBV6-5 to TRBJ2-1; the match to TRBD2 covers 11 bases. The V and J ends lost 5 bases and 2 bases, in that order; junction bases with no gene match: 2. This CDR3 is 15 amino acids long. CDR1 MNHEY and CDR2 SVGAGI come from the germline V gene. For the CDR3, the DNA is TGTGCCAGCAGTCAACTAGCGGGGGCCTACAATGAGCAGTTCTTC. Protein: CASSQLAGAYNEQFF.

The rearrangement links TRBV6-1 to TRBJ2-1, with 7 bases lining up with TRBD1. The germline V gene has CDR1 MNHNS and CDR2 SASEGT. CDR3 length: 14 residues. The V and J ends lost 5 bases and 5 bases, in that order; junction bases with no gene match: 6. The CDR3 coding sequence is TGTGCCAGCAGTAGGGGACAGTCGGACAATGAGCAGTTCTTC. Amino acids: CASSRGQSDNEQFF.

The chain has TRBV3-1 (or the pseudogene TRBV3-2) and TRBJ2-3, with 11 positions matching TRBD2. Germline-derived CDR1 and CDR2 are LGHDT and YNNKEL (reference sequence). V shed 4 bases, J shed 6 bases, and the junction held 15 bases outside the gene matches. CDR3 length: 18 residues. For the CDR3, the DNA is TGTGCCAGCAGCCGAGATCCCTTTAATAGCGGGGGGGCGGATACGCAGTATTTT. Translation gives CASSRDPFNSGGADTQYF.

The chain uses TRBV11-3 and TRBJ1-2; 8 bases match TRBD1. The CDR3 has 17 amino acids. V shed 1 base and J 6 bases; nucleotides not matched to a gene: 13. Germline lookup yields CDR1 SGHNT and CDR2 YENEEA. CDR3 residues: CASSLVPAGGDADGYTF. The CDR3 DNA sequence: TGTGCCAGCAGCTTAGTCCCGGCAGGGGGCGACGCGGATGGCTACACCTTC.

V gene TRBV7-2 combines with J gene TRBJ2-1; D is possibly TRBD2 (6 bases). V was pared by 1 base and J by 9 bases, with 10 bases between. In germline, CDR1 is SGHTA, CDR2 FQGNSA. The CDR3 sequence is 13 residues long. This CDR3 is CASSLVPSAEQFF. The CDR3 DNA follows: TGTGCCAGCAGCTTAGTACCTAGCGCTGAGCAGTTCTTC.

DNA of the CDR3: TGTGCCAGCAGCTTAGAACGGAGCTCTGGAAACACCATATATTTT. It codes for CASSLERSSGNTIYF. This chain links TRBV7-9 with TRBJ1-3; D is unresolved. The CDR3 consists of 15 residues. Trimming took off 1 base at V and 0 bases at J, with 7 bases between the two ends. The germline CDR1 and CDR2 sequences are SEHNR and FQNEAQ (reference sequence).

The rearrangement links TRBV2 to TRBJ1-2, with D possibly TRBD1 on 6 matching bases. With 6 bases removed from V and 7 bases from J, the gap between germline ends came to 12 bases. The CDR3 covers 12 residues. Germline V gives CDR1 SNHLY, CDR2 FYNNEI. The DNA for the CDR3 is TGTGCCAGCAGCACGGACAGTCGTGGCTACACCTTC. Residues: CASSTDSRGYTF.

The V and J genes are TRBV19 and TRBJ1-1; D uncertain. Germline V gene lookup returns CDR1 LNHDA and CDR2 SQIVND (reference sequence). V was trimmed by 4 bases and J by 1 base, leaving 7 bases between them. The CDR3 consists of 13 residues. CDR3: CASSTTGNTEAFF. CDR3 DNA: TGTGCCAGTAGTACCACCGGGAACACTGAAGCTTTCTTT.

This clone was seen only a few times. The chain uses TRBV4-1 and TRBJ2-2, with TRBD1 matching over 10 bases. V dropped 4 bases and J dropped 10; count of bases not matched to a gene: 9. The length of the CDR3 is 15 residues. CDR1 is MGHRA and CDR2 is YSYEKL in the germline V gene. The DNA for the CDR3 is TGCGCCAGCAGCCTTGGGACAGGGGAAAAGCCGGAGCTGTTTTTT. Translation gives CASSLGTGEKPELFF.

The V and J genes are TRBV21-1 and TRBJ2-3; the DNA was not used to check the table's D call, TRBD2. TRBV21-1 is flagged as a pseudogene. The CDR3 consists of 15 residues. CDR3 bases: TGTGCCAGCAGCAAAGACGGACTAGCGGGGGGGGTATGGCATTTT. The encoded protein is CASSKDGLAGGVWHF.

The chain joins TRBV5-5 to TRBJ1-1; D is perhaps TRBD1 (6 bases). The CDR3 loop spans 16 amino acids. Trimming took off 0 bases at V and 0 bases at J, with 12 bases between the two ends. Germline-derived CDR1 and CDR2 are SGHKS and YYEKEE (reference sequence). The CDR3 DNA is TGTGCCAGCAGCTTGGGATTTGGGGGCCTGAACACTGAAGCTTTCTTT. Translating gives CASSLGFGGLNTEAFF. Filled out from reference TRBV5-5 and TRBJ1-1, the complete variable domain reads DAGVTQSPTHLIKTRGQQVTLRCSPISGHKSVSWYQQVLGQGPQFIFQYYEKEERGRGNFPDRFSARQFPNYSSELNVNALLLGDSALYLCASSLGFGGLNTEAFFGQGTRLTVV.

This sequence joins TRBV18 and TRBJ1-3; D gene uncertain. V was pared by 2 bases and J by 3 bases, with 11 bases between. Germline CDR1 KGHSH, CDR2 LQKENI. The CDR3 extends over 15 amino acids. The CDR3 loop is CASSPSIGVGNTIYF. CDR3 nucleotide sequence: TGTGCCAGCTCACCATCGATTGGAGTTGGAAACACCATATATTTT.

The sample holds one count of this clone. The CDR3 nucleotides read TGTGCCAGCAGCAAAGTCAGGGACAGGGAAAAAAATTCACCCCTCCACTTT. It yields the protein CASSKVRDREKNSPLHF. V usage is TRBV21-1 and J usage is TRBJ1-6; the D call TRBD1 from the table was never checked on the DNA. TRBV21-1 is labeled a pseudogene. This CDR3 is 17 amino acids long.

The J gene is TRBJ2-1, the V gene TRBV13, with TRBD2 matching over 7 bases. The ends lost 4 bases at V and 8 bases at J; junction bases unmatched: 14. Germline values: CDR1 PRHDT, CDR2 FYEKMQ (reference sequence). The CDR3 extends over 16 amino acids. CDR3 protein: CASSSRTRIEGDEQFF. The CDR3 nucleotides read TGTGCCAGCAGCTCCAGGACTAGGATTGAAGGGGATGAGCAGTTCTTC. Together with reference TRBV13 and TRBJ2-1, the CDR3 gives the full variable domain: AAGVIQSPRHLIKEKRETATLKCYPIPRHDTVYWYQQGPGQDPQFLISFYEKMQSDKGSIPDRFSAQQFSDYHSELNMSSLELGDSALYFCASSSRTRIEGDEQFFGPGTRLTVL.

V gene TRBV7-6 combines with J gene TRBJ1-3; D is undetermined. The CDR3 loop spans 16 amino acids. Trimming removed 5 bases from V and 0 bases from J, with 14 bases in between. Germline CDR1 and CDR2: SGHVS and FNYEAQ. CDR3 sequence reads: CASSPSVFGSGNTIYF. CDR3 DNA: TGTGCCAGCAGCCCCTCAGTTTTTGGCTCTGGAAACACCATATATTTT.

This clone was seen only a few times. This rearrangement joins TRBV19 to TRBJ2-3; D not certain. The CDR3 spans 13 residues. Germline V gives CDR1 LNHDA, CDR2 SQIVND (reference sequence). V dropped 5 bases and J dropped 1 base, with 7 bases sitting between them. The CDR3 reads CASSVTGTDTQYF. The CDR3 DNA reads as TGTGCCAGTAGTGTCACGGGCACAGATACGCAGTATTTT.